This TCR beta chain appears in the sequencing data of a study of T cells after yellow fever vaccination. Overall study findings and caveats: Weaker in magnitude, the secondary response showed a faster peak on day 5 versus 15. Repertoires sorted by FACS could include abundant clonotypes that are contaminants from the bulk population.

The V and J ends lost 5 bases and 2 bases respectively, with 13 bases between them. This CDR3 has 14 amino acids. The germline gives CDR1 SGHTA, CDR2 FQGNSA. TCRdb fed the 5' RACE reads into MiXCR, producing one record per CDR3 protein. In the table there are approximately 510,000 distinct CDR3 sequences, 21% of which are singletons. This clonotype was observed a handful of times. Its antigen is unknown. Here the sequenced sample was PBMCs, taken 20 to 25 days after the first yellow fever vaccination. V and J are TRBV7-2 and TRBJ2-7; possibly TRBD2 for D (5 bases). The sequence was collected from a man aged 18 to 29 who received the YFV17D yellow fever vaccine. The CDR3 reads CASSQGLLPYEQYF. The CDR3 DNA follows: TGTGCCAGCAGCCAAGGACTCCTACCCTACGAGCAGTACTTC.